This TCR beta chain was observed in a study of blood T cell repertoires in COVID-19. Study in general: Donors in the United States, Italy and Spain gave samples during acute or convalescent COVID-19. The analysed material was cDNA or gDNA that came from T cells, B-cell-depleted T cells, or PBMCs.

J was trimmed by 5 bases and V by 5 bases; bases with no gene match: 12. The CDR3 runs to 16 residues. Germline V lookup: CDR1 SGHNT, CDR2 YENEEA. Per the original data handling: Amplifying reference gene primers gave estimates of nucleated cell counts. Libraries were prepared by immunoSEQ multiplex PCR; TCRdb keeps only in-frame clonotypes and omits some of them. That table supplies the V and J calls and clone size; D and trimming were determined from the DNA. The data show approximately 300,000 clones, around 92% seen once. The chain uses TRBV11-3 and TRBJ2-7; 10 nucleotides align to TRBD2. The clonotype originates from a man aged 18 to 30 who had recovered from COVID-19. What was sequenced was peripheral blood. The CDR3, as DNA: TGTGCCAGCAGCCCCAATCCGCTAGCGGGAGTCCACGAGCAGTACTTC. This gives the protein CASSPNPLAGVHEQYF.